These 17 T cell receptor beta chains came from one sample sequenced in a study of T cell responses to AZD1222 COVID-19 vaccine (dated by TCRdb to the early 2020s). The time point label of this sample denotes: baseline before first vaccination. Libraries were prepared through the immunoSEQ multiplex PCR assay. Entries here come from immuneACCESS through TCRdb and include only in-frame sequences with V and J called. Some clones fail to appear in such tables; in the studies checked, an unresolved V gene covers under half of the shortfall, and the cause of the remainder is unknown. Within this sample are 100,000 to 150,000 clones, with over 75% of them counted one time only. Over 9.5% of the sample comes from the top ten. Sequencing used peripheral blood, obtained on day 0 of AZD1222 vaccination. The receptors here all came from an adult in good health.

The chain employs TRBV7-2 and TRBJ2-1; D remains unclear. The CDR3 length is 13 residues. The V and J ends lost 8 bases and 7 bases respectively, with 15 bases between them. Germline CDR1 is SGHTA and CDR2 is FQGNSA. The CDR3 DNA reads TGTGCCAGCGGACCCCCCCTAACGAATGAGCAGTTCTTC. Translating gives CASGPPLTNEQFF.

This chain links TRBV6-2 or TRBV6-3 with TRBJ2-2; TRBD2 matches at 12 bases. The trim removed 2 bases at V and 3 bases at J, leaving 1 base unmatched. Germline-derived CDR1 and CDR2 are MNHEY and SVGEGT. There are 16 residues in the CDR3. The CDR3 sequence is CASSYTSGRYTGELFF. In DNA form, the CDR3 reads TGTGCCAGCAGTTACACTAGCGGGAGGTACACCGGGGAGCTGTTTTTT.

The CDR3 region is CASSTPGQGEKLFF. In DNA form, the CDR3 reads TGCGCCAGCAGCACCCCGGGACAGGGTGAAAAACTGTTTTTT. V is TRBV5-1 and J is TRBJ1-4; the match to TRBD1 covers 9 bases. This CDR3 spans 14 amino acids. Germline CDR1 reads SGHRS; CDR2 reads YFSETQ. Germline trimming cut 4 bases from V and 7 bases from J; bases unmatched to any gene: 5.

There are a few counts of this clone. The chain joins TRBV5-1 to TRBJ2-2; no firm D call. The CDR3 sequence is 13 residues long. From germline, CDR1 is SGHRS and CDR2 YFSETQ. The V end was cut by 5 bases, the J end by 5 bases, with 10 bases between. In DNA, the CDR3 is TGCGCCAGCAGGGAAGCACCGACCGGGGAGCTGTTTTTT. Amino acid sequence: CASREAPTGELFF.

This CDR3 reads CASTAVSDNSPLHF. Written as DNA, the CDR3 is TGTGCCAGCACTGCAGTATCGGATAATTCACCCCTCCACTTT. This sequence joins TRBV2 and TRBJ1-6; D is unresolved. V gave up 7 bases and J gave up 5 bases, with 12 bases separating them. Germline V lookup: CDR1 SNHLY, CDR2 FYNNEI. There are 14 residues in the CDR3.

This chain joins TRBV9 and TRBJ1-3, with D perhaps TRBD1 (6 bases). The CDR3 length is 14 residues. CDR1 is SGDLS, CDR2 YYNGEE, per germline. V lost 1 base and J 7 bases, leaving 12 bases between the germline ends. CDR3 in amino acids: CASSVSRGGNTIYF. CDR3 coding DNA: TGTGCCAGCAGCGTATCCAGGGGAGGGAACACCATATATTTT.

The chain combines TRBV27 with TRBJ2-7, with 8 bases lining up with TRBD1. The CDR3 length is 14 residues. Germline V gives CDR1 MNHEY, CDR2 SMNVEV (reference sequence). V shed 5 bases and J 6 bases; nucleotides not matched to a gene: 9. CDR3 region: CASSPRQGKVEQYF. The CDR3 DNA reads TGTGCCAGCAGTCCTAGACAGGGGAAGGTCGAGCAGTACTTC.

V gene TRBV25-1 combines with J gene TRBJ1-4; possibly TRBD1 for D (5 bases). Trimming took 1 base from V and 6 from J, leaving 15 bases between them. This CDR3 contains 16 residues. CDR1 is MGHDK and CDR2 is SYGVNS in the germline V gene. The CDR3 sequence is CASSESSGVGDEKLFF. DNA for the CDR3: TGTGCCAGCAGTGAATCCTCGGGAGTAGGGGATGAAAAACTGTTTTTT.

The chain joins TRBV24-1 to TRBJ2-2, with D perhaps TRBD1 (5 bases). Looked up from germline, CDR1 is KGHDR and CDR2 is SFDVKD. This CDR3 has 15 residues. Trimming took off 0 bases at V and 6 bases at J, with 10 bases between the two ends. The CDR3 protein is CATSDLQGRAGELFF. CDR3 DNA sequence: TGTGCCACCAGTGATTTGCAGGGTAGAGCCGGGGAGCTGTTTTTT.

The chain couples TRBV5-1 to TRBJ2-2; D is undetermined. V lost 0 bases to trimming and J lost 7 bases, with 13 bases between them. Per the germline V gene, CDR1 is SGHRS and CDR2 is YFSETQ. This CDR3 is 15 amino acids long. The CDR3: CASSLEDPAGGELFF. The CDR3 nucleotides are TGCGCCAGCAGCTTGGAGGACCCGGCTGGCGGGGAGCTGTTTTTT. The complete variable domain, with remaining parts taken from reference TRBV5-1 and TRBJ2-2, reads KAGVTQTPRYLIKTRGQQVTLSCSPISGHRSVSWYQQTPGQGLQFLFEYFSETQRNKGNFPGRFSGRQFSNSRSEMNVSTLELGDSALYLCASSLEDPAGGELFFGEGSRLTVL.

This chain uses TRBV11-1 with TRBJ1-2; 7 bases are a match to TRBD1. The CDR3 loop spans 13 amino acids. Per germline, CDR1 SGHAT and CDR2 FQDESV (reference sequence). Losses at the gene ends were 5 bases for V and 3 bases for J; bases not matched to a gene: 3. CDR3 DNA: TGTGCCAGCAGCCTCACAGGGGACTATGGCTACACCTTC. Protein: CASSLTGDYGYTF.

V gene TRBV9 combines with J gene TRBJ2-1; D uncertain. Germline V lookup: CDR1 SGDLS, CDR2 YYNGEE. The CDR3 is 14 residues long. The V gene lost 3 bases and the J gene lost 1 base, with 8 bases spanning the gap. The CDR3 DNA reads TGTGCCAGCAGCGGCGACTTGTCCTACAATGAGCAGTTCTTC. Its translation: CASSGDLSYNEQFF.

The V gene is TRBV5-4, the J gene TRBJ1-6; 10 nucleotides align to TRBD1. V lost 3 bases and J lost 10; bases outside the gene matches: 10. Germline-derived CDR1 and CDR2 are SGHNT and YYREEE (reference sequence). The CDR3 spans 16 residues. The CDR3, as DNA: TGTGCCAGCAGCTCGCCCATGACAGGGGGCGAGTCACCCCTCCACTTT. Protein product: CASSSPMTGGESPLHF.

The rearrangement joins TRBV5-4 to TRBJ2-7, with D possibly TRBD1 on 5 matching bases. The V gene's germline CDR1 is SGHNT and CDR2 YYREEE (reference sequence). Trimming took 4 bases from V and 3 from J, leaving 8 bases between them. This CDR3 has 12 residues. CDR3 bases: TGTGCCAGCAGCGCGCAGGGCTACGAGCAGTACTTC. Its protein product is CASSAQGYEQYF.

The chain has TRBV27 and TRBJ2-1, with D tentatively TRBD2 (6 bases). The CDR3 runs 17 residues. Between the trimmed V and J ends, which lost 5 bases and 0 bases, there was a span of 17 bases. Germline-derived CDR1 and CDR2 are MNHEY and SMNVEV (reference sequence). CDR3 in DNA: TGTGCCAGCAGTCAACCCCGGGGGTGGGGCTCCTACAATGAGCAGTTCTTC. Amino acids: CASSQPRGWGSYNEQFF.

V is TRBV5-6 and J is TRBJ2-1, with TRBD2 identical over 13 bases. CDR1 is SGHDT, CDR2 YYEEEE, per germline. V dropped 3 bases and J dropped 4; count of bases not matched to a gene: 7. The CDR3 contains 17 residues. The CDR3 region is CASSYGLAGAKYNEQFF. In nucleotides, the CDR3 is TGTGCCAGCAGCTACGGACTAGCGGGGGCAAAGTACAATGAGCAGTTCTTC.

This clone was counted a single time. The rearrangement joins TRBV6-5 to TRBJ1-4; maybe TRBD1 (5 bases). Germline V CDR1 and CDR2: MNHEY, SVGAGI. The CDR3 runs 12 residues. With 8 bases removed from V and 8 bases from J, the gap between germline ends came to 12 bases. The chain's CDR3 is CASGGWEEKLFF. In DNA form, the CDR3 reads TGTGCCAGCGGGGGATGGGAAGAAAAACTGTTTTTT.